Below, 14 T cell receptor beta chains from the same sample are listed, as sequenced in a study of cytomegalovirus exposure and HLA in healthy donors. Some clones are missing from TCRdb's copy, which holds only in-frame ones; the method was immunoSEQ multiplex PCR. The data contain 68,000 or so clones, about 91% of them singletons. Input material: PBMCs. Receptors originate from a man younger than 35 in good health and CMV-seronegative.

CDR3 in DNA: TGCGCCAGCAGCTCACGGGACAGGGGCACCGGGGAGCTGTTTTTT. Protein sequence: CASSSRDRGTGELFF. The chain has TRBV5-1 and TRBJ2-2; TRBD1 agrees at 10 bases. Germline CDR1 and CDR2: SGHRS and YFSETQ. The CDR3 totals 15 residues. Losses at the gene ends were 3 bases for V and 4 bases for J; bases not matched to a gene: 3.

The rearrangement links TRBV19 to TRBJ2-7; TRBD2 might be the D (6 bases). This CDR3 comprises 15 residues. V lost 10 bases to trimming and J lost 1 base, with 20 bases between them. Looked up from germline, CDR1 is LNHDA and CDR2 is SQIVND (reference sequence). In DNA, the CDR3 is TGTGCCACTCGAATGAAGGCTGGGGGGTCCTACGAGCAGTACTTC. Its protein is CATRMKAGGSYEQYF.

V and J are TRBV6-6 and TRBJ1-5; D gene unclear. The CDR3 sequence is 13 residues long. Looked up from germline, CDR1 is MNHNY and CDR2 is SVGAGI (reference sequence). V lost 4 bases and J 7 bases, leaving 11 bases between the germline ends. The CDR3 region is CASSFPGDQPQHF. CDR3 nucleotide sequence: TGTGCCAGCAGTTTCCCAGGTGACCAGCCCCAGCATTTT.

The chain has TRBV5-1 and TRBJ2-3, with 8 bases aligning to TRBD2. Germline V gene data show CDR1 as SGHRS and CDR2 as YFSETQ. The CDR3 totals 16 residues. The V gene end was trimmed by 0 bases and the J gene end by 4 bases; junction bases not matched to a gene: 7. CDR3 sequence (DNA): TGCGCCAGCAGCTTGGCCGGGGCGGGAGGCCCAGATACGCAGTATTTT. Encoded protein: CASSLAGAGGPDTQYF.

The chain uses TRBV2 and TRBJ2-7; 8 bases map to TRBD1. V lost 6 bases, J lost 7 bases, and 5 bases stayed unmatched. The CDR3 sequence is 12 residues long. Germline V gene sequence: CDR1 SNHLY, CDR2 FYNNEI. The chain's CDR3 is CASRPTGGEQYF. Written as DNA, the CDR3 is TGTGCCAGCAGACCCACAGGGGGAGAGCAGTACTTC.

The CDR3 DNA follows: TGTGCCAGCAGTTTAGGGCTGAGCTCCTACAATGAGCAGTTCTTC. Translation: CASSLGLSSYNEQFF. The chain combines TRBV28 with TRBJ2-1; D is uncertain. The germline CDR1 and CDR2 sequences are MDHEN and SYDVKM. Trimming took 2 bases from V and 0 from J, leaving 8 bases between them. The CDR3 spans 15 residues.

The CDR3, as DNA: TGTGCCATCAGTGAGGGGACAGGCCTTACGGAGTATGGCTACACCTTC. This sequence encodes CAISEGTGLTEYGYTF. The genes are TRBV10-3 and TRBJ1-2; 8 nucleotides line up with TRBD1. Per germline, CDR1 ENHRY and CDR2 SYGVKD. The ends lost 2 bases at V and 5 bases at J; junction bases unmatched: 10. The CDR3 has 16 residues.

The gene calls are TRBV4-1 and TRBJ1-4, with TRBD1 matching 10 bases. The junction had 4 bases not matched to a gene; V was cut back by 4 bases and J by 5 bases. Germline V lookup: CDR1 MGHRA, CDR2 YSYEKL. The length of the CDR3 is 15 residues. This chain's CDR3 is CASSPRTGGNEKLFF. CDR3 DNA: TGCGCCAGCAGCCCTAGGACAGGGGGGAATGAAAAACTGTTTTTT.

This clone is a singleton in its sample. The chain is built from TRBV7-2 and TRBJ1-5; D is unresolved. The CDR3 spans 15 residues. Germline CDR1 SGHTA, CDR2 FQGNSA. The V end was cut by 1 base, the J end by 3 bases, with 10 bases between. The CDR3 loop is CASSLGRDPNQPQHF. CDR3 nucleotides: TGTGCCAGCAGCTTAGGGAGGGATCCCAATCAGCCCCAGCATTTT.

In its sample, this clone was seen once. This chain links TRBV30 with TRBJ1-4; 7 bases fit TRBD1. J lost 14 bases, V lost 1 base, and 7 bases had no gene match. The CDR3 totals 12 residues. CDR1 and CDR2 (germline): GTSNPN, SVGIG (reference sequence). The CDR3 reads CAWSEGARPLFF. CDR3 coding DNA: TGTGCCTGGAGTGAGGGGGCCCGTCCGCTGTTTTTT.

The CDR3 DNA is TGTGCCAGCAGCTTAGTTTCCTACTACGAGCAGTACTTC. Translated, it gives CASSLVSYYEQYF. The genes are TRBV7-9 and TRBJ2-7; D remains ambiguous. The germline V gene encodes CDR1 SEHNR and CDR2 FQNEAQ (reference sequence). The CDR3 totals 13 residues. V lost 1 base and J lost 3, with 7 bases in between.

The chain joins TRBV4-1 to TRBJ2-5; TRBD1 aligns across 7 bases. The V segment lost 3 bases and the J segment 4 bases; nucleotides outside the gene matches: 5. This CDR3 has 14 amino acids. The germline V gene has CDR1 MGHRA and CDR2 YSYEKL. The CDR3 loop reads CASSQRSGGETQYF. The CDR3 coding sequence is TGCGCCAGCAGCCAGAGGTCAGGGGGAGAGACCCAGTACTTC.

The chain recombines TRBV4-3 with TRBJ2-5, with a possible D match to TRBD1 (5 bases). Trimming removed 2 bases from V and 5 bases from J, with 9 bases in between. CDR3 length equals 13 residues. Germline CDR1 and CDR2: LGHNA and YSLEER. The CDR3 region is CASSQQGSETQYF. The CDR3 DNA follows: TGCGCCAGCAGCCAACAGGGTTCGGAGACCCAGTACTTC.

This chain uses TRBV10-1 with TRBJ2-5; tentatively, D is TRBD1 (5 bases). Trimming stripped 2 bases from V and 2 bases from J, with 21 bases between. This CDR3 is 18 amino acids long. Germline lookup yields CDR1 WNHNN and CDR2 SYGVQD (reference sequence). CDR3 coding DNA: TGCGCCAGCAGTGAGCCGACCCTAGACAGTATTATTCAAGAGACCCAGTACTTC. Translating it yields CASSEPTLDSIIQETQYF.